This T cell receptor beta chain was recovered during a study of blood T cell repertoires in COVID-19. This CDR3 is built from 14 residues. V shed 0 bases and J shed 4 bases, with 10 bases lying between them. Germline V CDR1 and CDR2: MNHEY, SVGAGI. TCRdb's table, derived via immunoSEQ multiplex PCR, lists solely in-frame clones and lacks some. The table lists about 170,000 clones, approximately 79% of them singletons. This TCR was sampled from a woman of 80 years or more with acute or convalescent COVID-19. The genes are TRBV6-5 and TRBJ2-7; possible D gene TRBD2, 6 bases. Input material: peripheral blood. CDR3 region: CASSYSSRGYEQYF. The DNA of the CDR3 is TGTGCCAGCAGTTACTCGAGTCGGGGGTACGAGCAGTACTTC.